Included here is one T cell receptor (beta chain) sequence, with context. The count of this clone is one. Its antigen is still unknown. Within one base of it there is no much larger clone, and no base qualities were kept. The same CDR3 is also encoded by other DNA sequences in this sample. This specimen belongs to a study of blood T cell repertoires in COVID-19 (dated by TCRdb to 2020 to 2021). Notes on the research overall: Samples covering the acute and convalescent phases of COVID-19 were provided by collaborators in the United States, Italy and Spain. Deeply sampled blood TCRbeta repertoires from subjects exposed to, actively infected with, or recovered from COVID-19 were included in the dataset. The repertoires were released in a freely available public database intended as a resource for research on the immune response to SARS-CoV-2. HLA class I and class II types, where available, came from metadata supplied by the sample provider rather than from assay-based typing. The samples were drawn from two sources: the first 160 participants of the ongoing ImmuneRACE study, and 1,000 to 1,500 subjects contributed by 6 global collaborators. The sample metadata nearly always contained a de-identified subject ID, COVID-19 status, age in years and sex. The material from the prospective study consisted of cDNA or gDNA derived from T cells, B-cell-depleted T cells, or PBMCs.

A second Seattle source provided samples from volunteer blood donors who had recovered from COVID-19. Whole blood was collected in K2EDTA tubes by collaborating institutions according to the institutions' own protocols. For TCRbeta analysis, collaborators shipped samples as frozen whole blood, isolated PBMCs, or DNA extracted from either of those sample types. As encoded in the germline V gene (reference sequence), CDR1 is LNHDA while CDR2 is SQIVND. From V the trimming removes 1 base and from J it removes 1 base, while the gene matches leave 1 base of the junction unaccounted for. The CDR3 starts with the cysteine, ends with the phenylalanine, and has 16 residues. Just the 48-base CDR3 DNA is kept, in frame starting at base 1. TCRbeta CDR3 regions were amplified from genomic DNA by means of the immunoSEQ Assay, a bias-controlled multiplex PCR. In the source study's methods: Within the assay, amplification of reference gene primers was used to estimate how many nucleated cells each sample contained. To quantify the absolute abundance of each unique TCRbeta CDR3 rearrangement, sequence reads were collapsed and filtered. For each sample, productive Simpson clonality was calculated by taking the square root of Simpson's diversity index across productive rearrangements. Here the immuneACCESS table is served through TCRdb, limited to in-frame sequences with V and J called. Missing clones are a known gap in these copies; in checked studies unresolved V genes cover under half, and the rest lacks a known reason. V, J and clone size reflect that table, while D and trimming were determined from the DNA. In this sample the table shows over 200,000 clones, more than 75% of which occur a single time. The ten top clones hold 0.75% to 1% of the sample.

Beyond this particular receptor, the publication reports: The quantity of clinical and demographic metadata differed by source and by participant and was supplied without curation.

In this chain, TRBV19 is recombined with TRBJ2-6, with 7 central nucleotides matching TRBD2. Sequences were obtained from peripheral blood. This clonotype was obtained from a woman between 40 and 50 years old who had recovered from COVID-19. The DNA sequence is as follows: TGTGCCAGTAGTATAGCGGGGGGATCTGGGGCCAACGTCCTGACTTTC. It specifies CASSIAGGSGANVLTF.